This TCR beta chain was observed in a study of cytomegalovirus exposure and HLA in healthy donors. Turning to this clone: Its antigen is as yet unknown.

PCR primers comprised 60 Vbeta and 13 Jbeta primers. Measured with immunoSEQ multiplex PCR; TCRdb has only the in-frame clones, and not every one. Among over 100,000 clones listed, about 61% were seen once. Study-wide results and caveats: Evidence from a later analysis indicated that most CMV-associated TCR beta chains looked HLA-restricted. The authors listed 164 TCR beta chains as cytomegalovirus-associated. Earlier findings revealed that most TCR beta V segments proved productive either about 87% or about 30% of the time.

Input material: PBMCs. This receptor was taken from a woman aged 35 to 49 in good health and CMV-seronegative.

As DNA, the CDR3 is TGCGCCAGCACGGCCGAGGGTAACCCCTACAATGAGCAGTTCTTC. Translated, it gives CASTAEGNPYNEQFF. This chain connects TRBV5-1 to TRBJ2-1, with D possibly being TRBD2 (5 bases). Trimming took off 6 bases at V and 2 bases at J, with 15 bases between the two ends. Per germline, CDR1 SGHRS and CDR2 YFSETQ. The CDR3 extends over 15 amino acids. Full variable domain (missing parts from reference TRBV5-1 and TRBJ2-1): KAGVTQTPRYLIKTRGQQVTLSCSPISGHRSVSWYQQTPGQGLQFLFEYFSETQRNKGNFPGRFSGRQFSNSRSEMNVSTLELGDSALYLCASTAEGNPYNEQFFGPGTRLTVL.